These 5 T cell receptor beta chains were all obtained from the same sample, sequenced in a study of OX40 agonist ivuxolimab in advanced cancers. Libraries were prepared by immunoSEQ multiplex PCR; TCRdb keeps only in-frame clonotypes and omits some of them. Counted here are roughly 68,000 clones, 85% to 95% occurring once; the ten biggest clones make up about 1%. Sequenced here: CD4+ or CD8+ T cells sorted from blood, sampled in a trial of the OX40 agonist ivuxolimab. These receptors all stem from an adult with an advanced solid tumor such as melanoma, head and neck, liver or kidney cancer.

This rearrangement joins TRBV7-3 to TRBJ2-7; D remains unclear. This CDR3 comprises 9 residues. With 6 bases removed from V and 4 bases from J, the gap between germline ends came to 1 base. CDR1 is SGHTA, CDR2 FQGTGA, per germline. In DNA, the CDR3 is TGTGCCAGCAGTTACGAGCAGTACTTC. This codes for CASSYEQYF.

The count of this clone is one. The rearrangement uses TRBV5-1 and TRBJ1-1, with 9 positions matching TRBD1. The V and J ends lost 3 bases and 4 bases, in that order; junction bases with no gene match: 10. Germline CDR1 reads SGHRS; CDR2 reads YFSETQ. This CDR3 region has 16 residues. Written as DNA, the CDR3 is TGCGCCAGCAGCTACGTGGAACCGGGACAGGGCACTGAAGCTTTCTTT. As protein: CASSYVEPGQGTEAFF.

This clone was counted once. The CDR3 spells CASSQVRGQTEAFF. The CDR3, as DNA: TGTGCCAGCAGCCAAGTTAGGGGGCAGACTGAAGCTTTCTTT. The chain joins TRBV14 to TRBJ1-1; 7 nucleotides match TRBD1. Germline V lookup: CDR1 SGHDN, CDR2 FVKESK. There are 14 residues in the CDR3. V lost 1 base and J lost 5; bases outside the gene matches: 4. Combining the CDR3 with reference TRBV14 and TRBJ1-1 gives the whole variable domain EAGVTQFPSHSVIEKGQTVTLRCDPISGHDNLYWYRRVMGKEIKFLLHFVKESKQDESGMPNNRFLAERTGGTYSTLKVQPAELEDSGVYFCASSQVRGQTEAFFGQGTRLTVV.

V and J are TRBV6-6 and TRBJ1-5, with unresolved D. The V and J ends lost 7 bases and 0 bases respectively, with 4 bases between them. Germline V lookup: CDR1 MNHNY, CDR2 SVGAGI (reference sequence). The CDR3 consists of 12 residues. CDR3 in amino acids: CASMHSNQPQHF. CDR3 DNA sequence: TGTGCCAGCATGCATAGCAATCAGCCCCAGCATTTT.

This clone appeared a single time. The rearrangement links TRBV6-5 to TRBJ2-2; D unresolved. CDR1 and CDR2 from the germline V gene are MNHEY and SVGAGI. V was clipped by 4 bases and J by 2 bases, with 8 bases between them. This CDR3 is built from 14 residues. Written as DNA, the CDR3 is TGTGCCAGCAGTTTCTACAGAAACACCGGGGAGCTGTTTTTT. Translating it yields CASSFYRNTGELFF.